Each of the 11 T cell receptor beta chains below was sequenced from the same sample in a study of blood T cell repertoires in COVID-19. The method was immunoSEQ multiplex PCR; TCRdb's version includes in-frame clones alone and lacks a portion of them. The data contain about 220,000 clones, 88% of them singletons. Sequenced: PBMCs or T cells enriched from blood (not recorded which). These receptors came from a woman aged 45-65 years with acute COVID-19.

The chain uses TRBV30 and TRBJ1-5; a possible D gene is TRBD1 (6 bases). Trimming stripped 3 bases from V and 5 bases from J, with 11 bases between. This CDR3 comprises 13 residues. Germline V CDR1 and CDR2: GTSNPN, SVGIG (reference sequence). CDR3 sequence reads: CAWSHRADQPQHF. CDR3 nucleotide sequence: TGTGCCTGGAGCCACAGGGCTGATCAGCCCCAGCATTTT. The variable domain in full, completed from reference TRBV30 and TRBJ1-5, reads SQTIHQWPATLVQPVGSPLSLECTVEGTSNPNLYWYRQAAGRGLQLLFYSVGIGQISSEVPQNLSASRPQDRQFILSSKKLLLSDSGFYLCAWSHRADQPQHFGDGTRLSIL.

This chain joins TRBV30 and TRBJ1-1; D remains unclear. Germline CDR1 and CDR2: GTSNPN and SVGIG (reference sequence). The CDR3 runs to 14 residues. V lost 5 bases to trimming and J lost 3 bases, with 16 bases between them. CDR3 bases: TGTGCCTGGGATGCAGGCTCCTCACACACTGAAGCTTTCTTT. Its protein is CAWDAGSSHTEAFF. Looking up the rest from reference TRBV30 and TRBJ1-1 gives the full variable domain: SQTIHQWPATLVQPVGSPLSLECTVEGTSNPNLYWYRQAAGRGLQLLFYSVGIGQISSEVPQNLSASRPQDRQFILSSKKLLLSDSGFYLCAWDAGSSHTEAFFGQGTRLTVV.

The chain carries TRBV28 and TRBJ1-5; 9 positions match TRBD1. V lost 3 bases, J lost 1 base, and 1 base stayed unmatched. CDR3 length: 15 amino acids. Per the germline V gene, CDR1 is MDHEN and CDR2 is SYDVKM. The CDR3: CASSFGQGSNQPQHF. DNA for the CDR3: TGTGCCAGCAGTTTTGGACAGGGGAGCAATCAGCCCCAGCATTTT. Full variable domain (rest looked up from reference TRBV28 and TRBJ1-5): DVKVTQSSRYLVKRTGEKVFLECVQDMDHENMFWYRQDPGLGLRLIYFSYDVKMKEKGDIPEGYSVSREKKERFSLILESASTNQTSMYLCASSFGQGSNQPQHFGDGTRLSIL.

This chain links TRBV28 with TRBJ1-5, with a tentative D call TRBD1 (5 bases). The V gene lost 6 bases and the J gene lost 2 bases, with 11 bases spanning the gap. The CDR3 is 14 amino acids. CDR1 and CDR2 from the germline V gene are MDHEN and SYDVKM. The CDR3 protein is CASSGHAGNQPQHF. The CDR3 nucleotides are TGTGCCAGCAGCGGACATGCGGGCAATCAGCCCCAGCATTTT.

This clone was detected only once. V gene TRBV30 combines with J gene TRBJ1-3; tentatively, D is TRBD1 (5 bases). Germline V gene data show CDR1 as GTSNPN and CDR2 as SVGIG (reference sequence). The germline V and J ends were trimmed by 4 bases and 0 bases, with 13 bases remaining between them. The CDR3 has 15 amino acids. The CDR3 bases are TGTGCCTGGAACCCGGACACTATCTCTGGAAACACCATATATTTT. Its protein is CAWNPDTISGNTIYF.

A word on this clone: Other DNA sequences in this sample translate to the same CDR3. V usage is TRBV11-2 and J usage is TRBJ1-1; D unresolved. Trimming took off 0 bases at V and 6 bases at J, with 8 bases between the two ends. Germline CDR1 and CDR2: SGHAT and FQNNGV. This CDR3 has 13 amino acids. This chain's CDR3 is CASSLEVSAEAFF. CDR3 coding DNA: TGTGCCAGCAGCTTAGAAGTTAGCGCTGAAGCTTTCTTT.

The rearrangement links TRBV15 to TRBJ1-1; possible D gene TRBD1, 6 bases. Trimming stripped 0 bases from V and 10 bases from J, with 18 bases between. The CDR3 length is 15 residues. Germline-derived CDR1 and CDR2 are LNHNV and YYDKDF (reference sequence). The CDR3 nucleotides read TGTGCCACCAGCAGAGATCTGTCCAGGGGAGACGCAGCTTTCTTT. Encoded protein: CATSRDLSRGDAAFF.

The rearrangement joins TRBV18 to TRBJ2-5; 8 positions agree with TRBD2. With 2 bases clipped from V and 5 bases from J, the junction kept 7 bases outside the gene matches. CDR1 and CDR2 (germline): KGHSH, LQKENI. The CDR3 consists of 15 residues. In DNA form, the CDR3 reads TGTGCCAGCTCACCAAGTCTAGCGGGCGTGGAGACCCAGTACTTC. Translated, it gives CASSPSLAGVETQYF.

The chain is built from TRBV9 and TRBJ2-3, with 8 bases identical to TRBD2. CDR3 length equals 14 residues. Germline CDR1 SGDLS, CDR2 YYNGEE. V shed 8 bases, J shed 4 bases, and the junction held 9 bases outside the gene matches. For the CDR3, the DNA is TGTGCCAGTAGAGCGGGAGAAGTGGCAGATACGCAGTATTTT. Its translation: CASRAGEVADTQYF.

This chain connects TRBV15 to TRBJ2-7, with 7 bases aligning to TRBD2. The CDR3 totals 15 residues. Trimming removed 5 bases from V and 2 bases from J; junction bases left unmatched: 9. The germline V gene has CDR1 LNHNV and CDR2 YYDKDF (reference sequence). The CDR3 loop reads CATSRGREPTYEQYF. The CDR3 nucleotides are TGTGCCACCAGCCGCGGGCGGGAGCCAACCTACGAGCAGTACTTC.

This chain connects TRBV10-3 to TRBJ2-1; 10 nucleotides match TRBD2. V shed 0 bases, J shed 5 bases, and the junction held 16 bases outside the gene matches. Germline CDR1 reads ENHRY; CDR2 reads SYGVKD. The CDR3 runs 20 residues. CDR3 protein: CAISESPPGLASEGDNEQFF. The CDR3 region has the DNA TGTGCCATCAGTGAGTCCCCCCCGGGACTAGCGTCAGAAGGGGACAATGAGCAGTTCTTC.